This entry is about one T cell receptor beta chain. Its antigen is as yet unknown. This sample was included in a study of identical twins. TCRdb ran MiXCR on the 5' RACE reads and lists one entry per CDR3 protein. Seen here are some 1,700,000 distinct CDR3 sequences, more than 30% observed once, and the top ten hold about 0.27%. CDR3 length: 16 amino acids. Germline V gene lookup returns CDR1 ENHRY and CDR2 SYGVKD. Germline trimming cut 10 bases from V and 2 bases from J; bases unmatched to any gene: 14. Study results and caveats: Invariant MAIT and iNKT cells could partly confound zero-insertion analyses.

This TCR derives from a newborn girl in good health. Material: cord blood. The chain links TRBV10-3 to TRBJ1-5, with TRBD1 identical over 7 bases. CDR3 amino acids: CATEAGGLSGNQPQHF. In DNA, the CDR3 is TGTGCCACCGAGGCAGGGGGTTTAAGCGGCAATCAGCCCCAGCATTTT.